A single sample gave rise to the 10 T cell receptor beta chains below, sequenced in a study of blood T cell repertoires in COVID-19. This table comes from immunoSEQ multiplex PCR, and its TCRdb copy is limited to in-frame clones, with some not included. The table includes almost 200,000 clones, approximately 86% detected once. The sequenced material came from peripheral blood. Source of these receptors: a man in his sixties with COVID-19, enrolled during active disease.

CDR3 nucleotides: TGTGCCAGCAGCTTATGGGGGGACAGGGCCCGACACGAGCAGTACTTC. Translation: CASSLWGDRARHEQYF. The chain carries TRBV13 and TRBJ2-7; TRBD1 aligns across 9 bases. Trimming took 2 bases from V and 5 from J; bases not matched to a gene: 10. CDR1 PRHDT and CDR2 FYEKMQ come from the germline V gene (reference sequence). The CDR3 sequence is 16 residues long.

The J gene is TRBJ1-1, the V gene TRBV30; 10 positions agree with TRBD1. V gave up 1 base and J gave up 6 bases; unmatched junction bases: 8. The CDR3 runs to 15 residues. Per the germline V gene, CDR1 is GTSNPN and CDR2 is SVGIG (reference sequence). The CDR3 DNA reads as TGTGCCTGGAGTGCACAAGGACAGGGGGACGCTGAAGCTTTCTTT. This encodes CAWSAQGQGDAEAFF. The whole variable domain, filled in from reference TRBV30 and TRBJ1-1, reads SQTIHQWPATLVQPVGSPLSLECTVEGTSNPNLYWYRQAAGRGLQLLFYSVGIGQISSEVPQNLSASRPQDRQFILSSKKLLLSDSGFYLCAWSAQGQGDAEAFFGQGTRLTVV.

The J gene is TRBJ1-1, the V gene TRBV6-1; D not certain. The germline CDR1 and CDR2 sequences are MNHNS and SASEGT. This CDR3 contains 14 residues. Deletions cut 3 bases from V and 4 bases from J, with 12 bases between. Written as DNA, the CDR3 is TGTGCCAGCAGTGATCCCGCGGGTGCCACTGAAGCTTTCTTT. It codes for CASSDPAGATEAFF.

This sequence joins TRBV5-1 and TRBJ1-3; TRBD1 aligns across 10 bases. The CDR3 extends over 19 amino acids. The trim removed 0 bases at V and 2 bases at J, leaving 11 bases unmatched. Looked up from germline, CDR1 is SGHRS and CDR2 is YFSETQ. As DNA, the CDR3 is TGCGCCAGCAGCTTGGTCGGGACAGGGGATACTCTGACTGGAAACACCATATATTTT. Amino acids: CASSLVGTGDTLTGNTIYF.

V and J are TRBV2 and TRBJ1-2; no clear D gene. CDR3 size: 14 residues. CDR1 is SNHLY, CDR2 FYNNEI, per germline. V dropped 6 bases and J dropped 0 bases, with 11 bases sitting between them. In nucleotides, the CDR3 is TGTGCCAGCAGCGGAAGCGTTTCTAACTATGGCTACACCTTC. Translation gives CASSGSVSNYGYTF.

The chain couples TRBV5-1 to TRBJ2-5; tentative D call: TRBD2 (5 bases). Per germline, CDR1 SGHRS and CDR2 YFSETQ. The CDR3 runs to 13 residues. V gave up 0 bases and J gave up 7 bases, with 10 bases separating them. The CDR3 sequence: CASSLDERGTQYF. The CDR3 bases are TGCGCCAGCAGCTTGGACGAACGGGGGACCCAGTACTTC.

The CDR3 DNA follows: TGTGCCAGCAGAAAACAGGATCAAGTGTCAAAAAACATTCAGTACTTC. As protein: CASRKQDQVSKNIQYF. The chain combines TRBV28 with TRBJ2-4, with D perhaps matching TRBD1 (5 bases). The V gene's germline CDR1 is MDHEN and CDR2 SYDVKM. Trimming shortened V by 6 bases and J by 4 bases, and 19 bases separated the two germline ends. This CDR3 has 16 residues.

V gene TRBV7-6 combines with J gene TRBJ2-7, with D maybe TRBD2 (6 bases). The germline V and J ends were trimmed by 5 bases and 7 bases, with 9 bases remaining between them. The germline V gene has CDR1 SGHVS and CDR2 FNYEAQ. This CDR3 has 11 amino acids. The CDR3 DNA reads as TGTGCCAGCAGCACGGGGGTTGAGCAGTACTTC. Protein sequence: CASSTGVEQYF.

The chain couples TRBV28 to TRBJ1-4; perhaps TRBD1 as D (5 bases). CDR1 is MDHEN and CDR2 is SYDVKM in the germline V gene. The CDR3 consists of 15 residues. V was pared by 5 bases and J by 4 bases, with 14 bases between. The CDR3 DNA is TGTGCCAGCAGTGCAGAAGGGGCTGGTAATGAAAAACTGTTTTTT. Protein sequence: CASSAEGAGNEKLFF.

The rearrangement links TRBV7-2 to TRBJ1-1, with D possibly being TRBD1 (6 bases). Germline V gene lookup returns CDR1 SGHTA and CDR2 FQGNSA. The CDR3 extends over 14 amino acids. V lost 5 bases and J lost 4, with 14 bases in between. In DNA, the CDR3 is TGTGCCAGCAGCGAACAGGGTCTCGGCACTGAAGCTTTCTTT. As protein: CASSEQGLGTEAFF.